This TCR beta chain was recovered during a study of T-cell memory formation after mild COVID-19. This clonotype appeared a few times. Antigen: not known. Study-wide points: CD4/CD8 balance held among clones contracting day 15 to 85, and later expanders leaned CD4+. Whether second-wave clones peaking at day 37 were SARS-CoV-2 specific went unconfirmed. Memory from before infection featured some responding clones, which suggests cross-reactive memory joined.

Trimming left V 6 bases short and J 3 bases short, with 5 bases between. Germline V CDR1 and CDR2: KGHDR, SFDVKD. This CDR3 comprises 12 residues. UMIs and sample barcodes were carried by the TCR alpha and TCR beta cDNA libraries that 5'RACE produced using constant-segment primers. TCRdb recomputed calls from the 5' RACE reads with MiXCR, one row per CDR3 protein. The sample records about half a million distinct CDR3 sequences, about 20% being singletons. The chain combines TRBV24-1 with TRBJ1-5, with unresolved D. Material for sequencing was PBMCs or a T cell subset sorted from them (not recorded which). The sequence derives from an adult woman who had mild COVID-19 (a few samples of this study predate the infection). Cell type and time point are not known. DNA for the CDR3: TGTGCCACCAGTCGGGACAATCAGCCCCAGCATTTT. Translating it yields CATSRDNQPQHF.